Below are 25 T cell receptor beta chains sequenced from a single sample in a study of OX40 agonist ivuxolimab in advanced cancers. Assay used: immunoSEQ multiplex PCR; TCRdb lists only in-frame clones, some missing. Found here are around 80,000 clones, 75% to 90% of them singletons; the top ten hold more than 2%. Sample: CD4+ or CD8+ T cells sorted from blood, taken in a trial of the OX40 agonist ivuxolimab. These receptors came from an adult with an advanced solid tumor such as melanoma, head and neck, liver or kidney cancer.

CDR3 loop: CASSWRASGEMTYEQYF. The CDR3, as DNA: TGCGCCAGCAGCTGGCGGGCTAGCGGGGAGATGACCTACGAGCAGTACTTC. The gene calls are TRBV5-1 and TRBJ2-7; TRBD2 matches 9 bases. The CDR3 is made up of 17 amino acids. Unmatched junction bases numbered 12, after V lost 3 bases and J lost 2 bases. CDR1 is SGHRS and CDR2 is YFSETQ in the germline V gene.

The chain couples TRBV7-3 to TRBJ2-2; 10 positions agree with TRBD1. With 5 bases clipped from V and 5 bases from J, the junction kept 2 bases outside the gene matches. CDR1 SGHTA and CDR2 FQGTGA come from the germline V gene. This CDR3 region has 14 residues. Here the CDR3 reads CASSRDRGTGELFF. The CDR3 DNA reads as TGTGCCAGCAGCCGGGACAGGGGTACCGGGGAGCTGTTTTTT.

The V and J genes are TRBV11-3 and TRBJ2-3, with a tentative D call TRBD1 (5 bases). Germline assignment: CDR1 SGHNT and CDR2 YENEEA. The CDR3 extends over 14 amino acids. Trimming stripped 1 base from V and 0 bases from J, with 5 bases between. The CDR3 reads CASSLGQSTDTQYF. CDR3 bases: TGTGCCAGCAGCTTAGGACAGAGCACAGATACGCAGTATTTT. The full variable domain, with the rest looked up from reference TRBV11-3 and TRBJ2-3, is EAGVVQSPRYKIIEKKQPVAFWCNPISGHNTLYWYLQNLGQGPELLIRYENEEAVDDSQLPKDRFSAERLKGVDSTLKIQPAELGDSAVYLCASSLGQSTDTQYFGPGTRLTVL.

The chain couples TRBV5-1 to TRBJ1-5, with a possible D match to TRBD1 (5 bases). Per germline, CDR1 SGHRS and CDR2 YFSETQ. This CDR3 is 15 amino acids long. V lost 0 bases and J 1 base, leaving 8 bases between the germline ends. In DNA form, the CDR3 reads TGCGCCAGCAGCTTGGCCGGGGGGAGCAATCAGCCCCAGCATTTT. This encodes CASSLAGGSNQPQHF.

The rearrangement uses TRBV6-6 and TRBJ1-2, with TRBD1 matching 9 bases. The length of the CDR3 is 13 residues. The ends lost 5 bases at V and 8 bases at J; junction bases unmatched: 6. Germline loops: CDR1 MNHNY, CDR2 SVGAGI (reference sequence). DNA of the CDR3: TGTGCCAGCAGTCCCCCGACAGGGGGAGGCTACACCTTC. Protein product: CASSPPTGGGYTF.

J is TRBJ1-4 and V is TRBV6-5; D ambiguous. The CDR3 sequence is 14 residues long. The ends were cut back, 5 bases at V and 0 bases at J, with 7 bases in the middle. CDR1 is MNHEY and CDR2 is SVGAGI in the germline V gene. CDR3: CASSDGATNEKLFF. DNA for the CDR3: TGTGCCAGCAGTGACGGTGCAACTAATGAAAAACTGTTTTTT.

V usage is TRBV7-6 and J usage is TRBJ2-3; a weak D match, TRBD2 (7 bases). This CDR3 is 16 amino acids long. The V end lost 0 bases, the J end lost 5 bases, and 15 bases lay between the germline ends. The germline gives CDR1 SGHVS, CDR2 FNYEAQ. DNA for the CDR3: TGTGCCAGCAGCTTAGCGGGGGGGCAGGAAGGAGATACGCAGTATTTT. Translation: CASSLAGGQEGDTQYF.

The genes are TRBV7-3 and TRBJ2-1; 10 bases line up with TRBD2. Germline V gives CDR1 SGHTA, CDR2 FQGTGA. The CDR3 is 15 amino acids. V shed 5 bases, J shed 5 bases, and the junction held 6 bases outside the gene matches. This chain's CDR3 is CASSRSGGQHNEQFF. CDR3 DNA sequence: TGTGCCAGCAGCCGTAGCGGGGGGCAACACAATGAGCAGTTCTTC.

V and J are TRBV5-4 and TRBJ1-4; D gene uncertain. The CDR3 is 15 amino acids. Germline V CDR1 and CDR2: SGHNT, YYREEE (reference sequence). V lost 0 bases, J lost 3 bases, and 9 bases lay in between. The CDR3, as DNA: TGTGCCAGCAGCTTGGAGGGAAACCCTAATGAAAAACTGTTTTTT. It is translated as CASSLEGNPNEKLFF.

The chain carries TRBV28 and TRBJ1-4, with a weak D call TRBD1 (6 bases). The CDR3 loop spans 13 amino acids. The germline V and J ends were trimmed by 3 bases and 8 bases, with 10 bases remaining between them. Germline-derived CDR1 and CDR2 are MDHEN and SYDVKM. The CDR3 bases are TGTGCCAGCAGTTTTACAGGGAGCGAAAAACTGTTTTTT. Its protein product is CASSFTGSEKLFF.

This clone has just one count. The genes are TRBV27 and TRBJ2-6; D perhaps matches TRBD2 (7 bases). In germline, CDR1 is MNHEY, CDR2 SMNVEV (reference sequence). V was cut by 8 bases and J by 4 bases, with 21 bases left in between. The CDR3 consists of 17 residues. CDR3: CASLARGGRNGANVLTF. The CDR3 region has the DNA TGTGCCAGCCTGGCGAGGGGGGGGCGAAACGGGGCCAACGTCCTGACTTTC.

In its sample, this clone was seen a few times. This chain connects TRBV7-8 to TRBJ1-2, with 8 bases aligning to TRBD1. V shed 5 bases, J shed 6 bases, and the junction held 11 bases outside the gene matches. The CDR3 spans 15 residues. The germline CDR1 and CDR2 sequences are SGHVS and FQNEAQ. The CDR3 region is CASSLESRGLDGYTF. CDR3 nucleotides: TGTGCCAGCAGCCTAGAATCCAGGGGGCTGGATGGCTACACCTTC.

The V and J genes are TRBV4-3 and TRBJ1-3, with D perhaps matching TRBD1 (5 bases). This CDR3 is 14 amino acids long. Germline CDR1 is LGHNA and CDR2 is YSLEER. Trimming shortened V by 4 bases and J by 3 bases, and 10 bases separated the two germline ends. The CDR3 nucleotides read TGCGCCAGCAGCCCGGGGACTGTTGGAAACACCATATATTTT. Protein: CASSPGTVGNTIYF.

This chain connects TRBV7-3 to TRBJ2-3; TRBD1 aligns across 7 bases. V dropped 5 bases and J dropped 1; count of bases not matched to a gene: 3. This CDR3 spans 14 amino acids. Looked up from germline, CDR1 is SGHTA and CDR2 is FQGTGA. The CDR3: CASSHGQGTDTQYF. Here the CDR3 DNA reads TGTGCCAGCAGCCACGGACAGGGCACAGATACGCAGTATTTT.

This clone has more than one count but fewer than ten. CDR3: CASSPLGGVSTDTQYF. The CDR3 DNA follows: TGTGCCAGCAGCCCCCTTGGGGGGGTTAGCACAGATACGCAGTATTTT. The rearrangement joins TRBV7-2 to TRBJ2-3; 7 positions match TRBD2. V dropped 5 bases and J dropped 0; count of bases not matched to a gene: 8. The CDR3 has 16 amino acids. Germline CDR1 reads SGHTA; CDR2 reads FQGNSA.

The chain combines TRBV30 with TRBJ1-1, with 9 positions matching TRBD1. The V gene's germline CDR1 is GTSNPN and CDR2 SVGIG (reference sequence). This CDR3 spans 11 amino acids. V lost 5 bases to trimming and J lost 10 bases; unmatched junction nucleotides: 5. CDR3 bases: TGTGCCTGGGGGGAGACAGGGGGAGCTTTCTTT. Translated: CAWGETGGAFF. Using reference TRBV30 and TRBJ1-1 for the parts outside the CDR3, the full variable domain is SQTIHQWPATLVQPVGSPLSLECTVEGTSNPNLYWYRQAAGRGLQLLFYSVGIGQISSEVPQNLSASRPQDRQFILSSKKLLLSDSGFYLCAWGETGGAFFGQGTRLTVV.

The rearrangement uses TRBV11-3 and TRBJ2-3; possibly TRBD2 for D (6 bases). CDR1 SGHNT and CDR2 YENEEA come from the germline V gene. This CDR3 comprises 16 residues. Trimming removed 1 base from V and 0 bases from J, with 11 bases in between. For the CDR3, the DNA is TGTGCCAGCAGCTTAGGCGGGGATCATAGCACAGATACGCAGTATTTT. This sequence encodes CASSLGGDHSTDTQYF.

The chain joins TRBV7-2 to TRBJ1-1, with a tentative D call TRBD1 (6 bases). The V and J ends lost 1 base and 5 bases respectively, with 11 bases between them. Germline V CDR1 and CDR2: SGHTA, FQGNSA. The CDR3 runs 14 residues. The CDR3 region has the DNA TGTGCCAGCAGCTTAGTAGAGGGGGGAACTGAAGCTTTCTTT. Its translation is CASSLVEGGTEAFF.

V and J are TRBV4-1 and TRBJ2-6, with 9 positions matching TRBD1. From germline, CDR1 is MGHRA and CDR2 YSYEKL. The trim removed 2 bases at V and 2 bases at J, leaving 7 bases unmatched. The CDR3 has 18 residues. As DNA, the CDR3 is TGCGCCAGCAGCCAACCAAGGGACAGGGCGGCTGGGGCCAACGTCCTGACTTTC. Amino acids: CASSQPRDRAAGANVLTF.

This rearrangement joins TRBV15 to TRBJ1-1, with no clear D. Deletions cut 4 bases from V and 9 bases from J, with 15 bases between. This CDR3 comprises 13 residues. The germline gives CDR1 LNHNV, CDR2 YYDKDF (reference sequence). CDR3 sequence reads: CATSNSMGQKAFF. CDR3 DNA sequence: TGTGCCACCAGCAACTCAATGGGTCAAAAAGCTTTCTTT. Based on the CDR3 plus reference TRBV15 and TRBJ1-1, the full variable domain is DAMVIQNPRYQVTQFGKPVTLSCSQTLNHNVMYWYQQKSSQAPKLLFHYYDKDFNNEADTPDNFQSRRPNTSFCFLDIRSPGLGDTAMYLCATSNSMGQKAFFGQGTRLTVV.

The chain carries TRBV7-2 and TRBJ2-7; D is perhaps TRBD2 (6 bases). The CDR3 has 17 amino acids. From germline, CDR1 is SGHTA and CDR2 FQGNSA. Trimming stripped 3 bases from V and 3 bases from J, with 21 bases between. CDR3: CASSLGPSGGIVYEQYF. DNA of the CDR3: TGTGCCAGCAGCTTGGGCCCAAGCGGAGGGATTGTCTACGAGCAGTACTTC. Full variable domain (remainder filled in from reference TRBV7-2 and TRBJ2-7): GAGVSQSPSNKVTEKGKDVELRCDPISGHTALYWYRQSLGQGLEFLIYFQGNSAPDKSGLPSDRFSAERTGGSVSTLTIQRTQQEDSAVYLCASSLGPSGGIVYEQYFGPGTRLTVT.

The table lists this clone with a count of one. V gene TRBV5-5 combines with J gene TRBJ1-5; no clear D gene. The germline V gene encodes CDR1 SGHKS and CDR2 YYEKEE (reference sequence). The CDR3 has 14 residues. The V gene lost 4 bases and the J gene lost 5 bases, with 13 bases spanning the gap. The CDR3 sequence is CASSPYGRDQPQHF. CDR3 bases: TGTGCCAGCAGCCCGTACGGGAGGGATCAGCCCCAGCATTTT.

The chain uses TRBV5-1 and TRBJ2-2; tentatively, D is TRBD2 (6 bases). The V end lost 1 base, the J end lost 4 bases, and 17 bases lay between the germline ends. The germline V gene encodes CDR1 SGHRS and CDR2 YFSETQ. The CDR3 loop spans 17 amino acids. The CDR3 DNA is TGCGCCAGCAGCTTGATGGGGGGAACCCTCCCCACCGGGGAGCTGTTTTTT. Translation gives CASSLMGGTLPTGELFF.

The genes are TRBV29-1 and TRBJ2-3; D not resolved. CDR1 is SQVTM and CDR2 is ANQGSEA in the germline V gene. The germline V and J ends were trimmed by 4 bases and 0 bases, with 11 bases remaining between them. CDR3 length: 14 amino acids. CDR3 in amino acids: CSVGQEPSTDTQYF. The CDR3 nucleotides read TGCAGCGTTGGTCAGGAGCCTAGCACAGATACGCAGTATTTT.

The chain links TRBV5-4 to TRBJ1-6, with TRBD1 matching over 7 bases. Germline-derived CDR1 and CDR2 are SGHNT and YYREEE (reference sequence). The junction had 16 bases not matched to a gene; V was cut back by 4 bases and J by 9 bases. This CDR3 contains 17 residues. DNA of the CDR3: TGTGCCAGCAGCGATCCCACGACAGGGCAGGGACTTTCACCCCTCCACTTT. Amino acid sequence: CASSDPTTGQGLSPLHF.